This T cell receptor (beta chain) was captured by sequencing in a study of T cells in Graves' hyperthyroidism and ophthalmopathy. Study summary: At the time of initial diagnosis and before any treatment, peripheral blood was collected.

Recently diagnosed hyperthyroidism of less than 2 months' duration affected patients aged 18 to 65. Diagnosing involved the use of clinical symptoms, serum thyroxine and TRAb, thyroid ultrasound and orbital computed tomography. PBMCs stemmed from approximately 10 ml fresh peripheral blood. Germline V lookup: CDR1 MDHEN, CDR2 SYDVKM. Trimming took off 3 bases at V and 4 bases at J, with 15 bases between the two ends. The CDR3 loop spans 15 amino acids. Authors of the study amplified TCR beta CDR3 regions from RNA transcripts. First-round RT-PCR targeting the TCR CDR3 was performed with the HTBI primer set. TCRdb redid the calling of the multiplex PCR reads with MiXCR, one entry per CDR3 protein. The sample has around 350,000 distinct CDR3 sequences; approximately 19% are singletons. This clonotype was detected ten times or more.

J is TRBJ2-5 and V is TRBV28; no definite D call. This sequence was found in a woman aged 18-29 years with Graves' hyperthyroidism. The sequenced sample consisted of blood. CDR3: CASSFPTPNLETQYF. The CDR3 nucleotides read TGTGCCAGCAGTTTCCCCACACCTAACCTAGAGACCCAGTACTTC. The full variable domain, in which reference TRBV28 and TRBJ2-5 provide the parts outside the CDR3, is DVKVTQSSRYLVKRTGEKVFLECVQDMDHENMFWYRQDPGLGLRLIYFSYDVKMKEKGDIPEGYSVSREKKERFSLILESASTNQTSMYLCASSFPTPNLETQYFGPGTRLLVL.